This T cell receptor (beta chain) derives from a study of T cells after yellow fever vaccination. Study-level results: Overlap between CD4 and CD8 compartments was detected for a small share of clonotypes.

TCRdb re-analysed the 5' RACE reads in MiXCR, keeping a single row per CDR3 protein. The sample shows hundreds of thousands of distinct CDR3 sequences, more than 9% of them seen only once. Details on this clonotype: The antigen remains undetermined.

V lost 1 base and J lost 3; bases outside the gene matches: 1. From germline, CDR1 is LGHNA and CDR2 YSLEER. This CDR3 has 15 amino acids. This sequence was found in a man aged 18 to 30 who received the YFV17D yellow fever vaccine. The chain is built from TRBV4-3 and TRBJ1-1; 11 nucleotides agree with TRBD1. The source was PBMCs, collected on the day of the first yellow fever vaccination. The CDR3 protein is CASSQGTGGYTEAFF. CDR3 coding DNA: TGCGCCAGCAGCCAAGGGACAGGGGGCTACACTGAAGCTTTCTTT.